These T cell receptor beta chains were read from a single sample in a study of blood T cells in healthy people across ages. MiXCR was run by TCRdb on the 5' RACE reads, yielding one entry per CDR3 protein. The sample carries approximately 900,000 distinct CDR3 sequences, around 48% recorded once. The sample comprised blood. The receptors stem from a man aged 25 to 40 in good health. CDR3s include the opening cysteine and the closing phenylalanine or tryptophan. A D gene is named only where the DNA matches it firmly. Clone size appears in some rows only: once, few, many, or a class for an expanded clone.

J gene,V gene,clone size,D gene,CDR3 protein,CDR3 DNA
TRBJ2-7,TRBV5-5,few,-,CASSVDRYPSYEQYF,TGTGCCAGCAGCGTGGACCGGTACCCGTCCTACGAGCAGTACTTC
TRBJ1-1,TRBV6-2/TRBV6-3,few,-,CASRRDEAFF,TGTGCCAGCAGGAGGGACGAAGCTTTCTTT
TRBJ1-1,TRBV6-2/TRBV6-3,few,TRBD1,CASKSTGKAPEAFF,TGTGCCAGCAAATCGACAGGGAAAGCGCCCGAAGCTTTCTTT
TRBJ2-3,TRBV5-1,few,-,CASSLGERDTQYF,TGCGCCAGCAGCTTGGGTGAGAGAGATACGCAGTATTTT
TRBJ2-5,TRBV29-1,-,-,CSVEYLGETQYF,TGCAGCGTGGAATATTTGGGAGAGACCCAGTACTTC
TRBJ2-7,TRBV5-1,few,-,CASSSATGSYEQYF,TGCGCCAGCAGCTCAGCGACAGGCTCCTACGAGCAGTACTTC
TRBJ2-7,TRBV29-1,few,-,CRLEEGARYEQYF,TGCAGATTAGAGGAGGGGGCGCGATACGAGCAGTACTTC
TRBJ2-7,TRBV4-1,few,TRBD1,CASSQRQGAHEQYF,TGCGCCAGCAGCCAACGACAGGGTGCCCACGAGCAGTACTTC
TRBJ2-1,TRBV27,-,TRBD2,CASSSSSGGAPYNEQFF,TGTGCCAGCAGTAGTTCTAGCGGGGGGGCTCCTTACAATGAGCAGTTCTTC
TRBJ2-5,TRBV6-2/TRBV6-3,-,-,CASRAGRSVETQYF,TGTGCCAGCCGGGCGGGCCGGTCGGTCGAGACCCAGTACTTC
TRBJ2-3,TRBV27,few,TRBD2,CASSGRAGGSSTDTQYF,TGTGCCAGCAGCGGTCGTGCGGGGGGATCTAGCACAGATACGCAGTATTTT
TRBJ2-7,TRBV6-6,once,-,CASSSDGQYSYEQYF,TGTGCCAGCAGTTCCGATGGACAGTACTCCTACGAGCAGTACTTC
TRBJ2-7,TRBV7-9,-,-,CASRVDSSYGQYF,TGTGCCAGCAGGGTCGACAGCTCCTACGGGCAGTACTTC
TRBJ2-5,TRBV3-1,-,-,CASSQDRTTAQETQYF,TGTGCCAGCAGCCAAGATCGGACGACAGCACAAGAGACCCAGTACTTC
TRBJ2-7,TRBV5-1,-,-,CASSFKIEQSSSYEQYF,TGCGCCAGCAGCTTTAAGATAGAACAGTCCAGCTCCTACGAGCAGTACTTC
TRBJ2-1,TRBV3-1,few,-,CASSQAQGRANEQFF,TGTGCCAGCAGCCAAGCACAGGGGAGGGCCAATGAGCAGTTCTTC
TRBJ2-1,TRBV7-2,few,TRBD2,CASSFIAGGNEQFF,TGTGCCAGCAGCTTCATAGCGGGGGGGAATGAGCAGTTCTTC
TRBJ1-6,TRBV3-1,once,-,CASSQGLYSFANSPLHF,TGTGCCAGCAGCCAAGGGCTGTACAGTTTCGCTAATTCACCCCTCCACTTT
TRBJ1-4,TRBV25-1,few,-,CASSDSSPKATNEKLFF,TGTGCCAGCAGTGACTCCTCACCCAAAGCAACTAATGAAAAACTGTTTTTT
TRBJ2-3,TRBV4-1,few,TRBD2,CASSHPSGGWDTQYF,TGCGCCAGCAGCCACCCTAGCGGGGGTTGGGATACGCAGTATTTT
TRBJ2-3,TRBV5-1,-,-,CASSFGRRDSPLHFGNGTTDTQYF,-
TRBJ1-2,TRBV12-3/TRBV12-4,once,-,CASSPDSIHGYTF,TGTGCCAGCAGCCCCGACAGTATTCATGGCTACACCTTC
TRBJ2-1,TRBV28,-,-,CASSFESGGGEQFF,TGTGCCAGCAGTTTTGAGTCAGGGGGAGGTGAGCAGTTCTTC
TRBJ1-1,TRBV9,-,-,CASSARGGGTEAFF,TGTGCCAGCAGCGCCAGGGGCGGGGGGACTGAAGCTTTCTTT
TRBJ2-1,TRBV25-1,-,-,CASSESQGLGNEQFF,TGTGCCAGCAGTGAAAGTCAGGGACTGGGCAATGAGCAGTTCTTC
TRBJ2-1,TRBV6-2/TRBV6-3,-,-,CASSSWMAGSTREQFF,TGTGCCAGCAGCTCCTGGATGGCGGGGTCGACCCGAGAGCAGTTCTTC
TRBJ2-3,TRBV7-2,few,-,CASSSAGADTQYF,TGTGCCAGCAGCTCCGCCGGGGCAGATACGCAGTATTTT
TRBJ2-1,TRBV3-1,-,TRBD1,CASSQAGTGGNEQFF,TGTGCCAGCAGCCAGGCCGGGACAGGGGGGAATGAGCAGTTCTTC
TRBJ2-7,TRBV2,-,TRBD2,CASSETGGGFYEQYF,TGTGCCAGCAGTGAGACTGGCGGGGGGTTCTACGAGCAGTACTTC
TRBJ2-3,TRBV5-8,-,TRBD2,CASSPKYYRGGDTQYF,TGTGCCAGCAGCCCAAAATATTACCGCGGGGGAGATACGCAGTATTTT
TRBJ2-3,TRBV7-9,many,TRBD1,CASSSGGQGATDTQYF,TGTGCCAGCAGCAGCGGCGGGCAGGGGGCAACAGATACGCAGTATTTT
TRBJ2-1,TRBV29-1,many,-,CSALRGNEQFF,TGCAGCGCCCTTAGGGGGAATGAGCAGTTCTTC
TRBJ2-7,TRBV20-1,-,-,CSASPGRGKHEQYF,TGCAGTGCTTCCCCGGGACGGGGGAAACACGAGCAGTACTTC
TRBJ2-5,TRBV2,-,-,CASRLDGTQYF,TGTGCCAGCCGCCTCGATGGGACCCAGTACTTC
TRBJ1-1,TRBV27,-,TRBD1,CASGTIGTALRNTEAFF,TGTGCCAGCGGGACTATAGGGACAGCCCTTCGGAACACTGAAGCTTTCTTT
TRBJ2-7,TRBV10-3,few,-,CAISEGGTEYEQYF,TGTGCCATCAGCGAGGGTGGTACGGAATACGAGCAGTACTTC
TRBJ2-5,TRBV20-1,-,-,CSARFGIQETQYF,TGCAGTGCTAGGTTCGGGATCCAAGAGACCCAGTACTTC
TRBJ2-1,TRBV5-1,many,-,CASSSHRQGPYNEQFF,TGCGCCAGCAGCTCCCATCGGCAGGGACCCTACAATGAGCAGTTCTTC
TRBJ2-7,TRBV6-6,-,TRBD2,CASRESGTSGEQYF,TGTGCCAGCAGGGAGTCAGGGACTAGCGGCGAGCAGTACTTC
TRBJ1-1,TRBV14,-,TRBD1,CASSQDQGEYTEAFF,TGTGCCAGCAGCCAAGATCAGGGGGAGTACACTGAAGCTTTCTTT
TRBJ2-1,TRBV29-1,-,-,CSVDQRSNEQFF,TGCAGCGTTGATCAGAGATCTAATGAGCAGTTCTTC
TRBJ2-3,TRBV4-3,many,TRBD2,CASSQERAGGLGTQYF,TGCGCCAGCAGCCAAGAGCGGGCGGGGGGGCTCGGTACGCAGTATTTT
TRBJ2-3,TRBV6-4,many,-,CASSDSAGSDTQYF,TGTGCCAGCAGTGACTCGGCGGGCTCAGATACGCAGTATTTT
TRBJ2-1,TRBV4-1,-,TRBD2,CASSQEERGGLNEQFF,TGCGCCAGCAGCCAAGAGGAGCGGGGGGGCCTCAATGAGCAGTTCTTC
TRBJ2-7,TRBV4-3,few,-,CASSERGLSYEQYF,TGCGCCAGCAGTGAAAGAGGGTTATCCTACGAGCAGTACTTC